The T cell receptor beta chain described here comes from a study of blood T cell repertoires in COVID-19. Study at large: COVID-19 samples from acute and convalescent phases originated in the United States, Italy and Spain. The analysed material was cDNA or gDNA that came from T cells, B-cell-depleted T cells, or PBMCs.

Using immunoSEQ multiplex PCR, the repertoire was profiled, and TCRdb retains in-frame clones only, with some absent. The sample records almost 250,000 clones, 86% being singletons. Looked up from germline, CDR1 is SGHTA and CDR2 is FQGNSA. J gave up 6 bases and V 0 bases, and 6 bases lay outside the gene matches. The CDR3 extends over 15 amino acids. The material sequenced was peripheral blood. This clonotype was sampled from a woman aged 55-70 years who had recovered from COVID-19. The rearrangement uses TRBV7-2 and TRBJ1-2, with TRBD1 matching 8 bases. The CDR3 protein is CASSLAAGQANGYTF. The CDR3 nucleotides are TGTGCCAGCAGCTTAGCGGCGGGACAGGCGAATGGCTACACCTTC.